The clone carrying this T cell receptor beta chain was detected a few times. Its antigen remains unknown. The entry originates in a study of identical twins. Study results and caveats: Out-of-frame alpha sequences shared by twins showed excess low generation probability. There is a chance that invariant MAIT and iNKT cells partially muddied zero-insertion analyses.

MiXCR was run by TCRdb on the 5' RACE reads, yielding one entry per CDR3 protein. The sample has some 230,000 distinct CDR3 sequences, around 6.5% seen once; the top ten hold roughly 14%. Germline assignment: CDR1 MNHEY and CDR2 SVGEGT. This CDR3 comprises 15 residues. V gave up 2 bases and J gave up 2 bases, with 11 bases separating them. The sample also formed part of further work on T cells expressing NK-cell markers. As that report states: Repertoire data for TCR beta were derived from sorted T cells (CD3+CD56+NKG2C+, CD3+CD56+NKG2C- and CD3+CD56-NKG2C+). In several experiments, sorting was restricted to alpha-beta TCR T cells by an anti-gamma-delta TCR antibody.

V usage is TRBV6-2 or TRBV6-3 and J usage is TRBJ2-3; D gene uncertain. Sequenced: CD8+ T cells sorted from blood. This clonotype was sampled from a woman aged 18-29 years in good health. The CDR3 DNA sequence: TGTGCCAGCAGTTACCCCGCTATACACACAGATACGCAGTATTTT. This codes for CASSYPAIHTDTQYF.